Listed here are 9 T cell receptor beta chains from one sample, sequenced in a study of cytomegalovirus exposure and HLA in healthy donors. 60 Vbeta and 13 Jbeta primers were used in PCR. Profiled with immunoSEQ multiplex PCR; TCRdb holds only in-frame clones, not every one. The sample carries about 100,000 clones, around 75% recorded once. The sample comprised PBMCs. The receptors come from a male donor in good health and CMV-seropositive.

The V gene is TRBV7-2, the J gene TRBJ1-2, with 7 positions matching TRBD1. There are 14 residues in the CDR3. Germline assignment: CDR1 SGHTA and CDR2 FQGNSA. Unmatched junction bases numbered 6, after V lost 1 base and J lost 7 bases. The CDR3 region has the DNA TGTGCCAGCAGCTTAGACGACAGGGTCTTTGGCTACACCTTC. As protein: CASSLDDRVFGYTF.

The chain has TRBV10-1 and TRBJ1-1; TRBD1 matches 9 bases. The CDR3 extends over 11 amino acids. V shed 8 bases, J shed 10 bases, and the junction held 5 bases outside the gene matches. Germline V gives CDR1 WNHNN, CDR2 SYGVQD (reference sequence). CDR3 sequence reads: CASAGTGIAFF. CDR3 nucleotides: TGCGCCAGCGCCGGGACAGGGATAGCTTTCTTT.

This clone showed up just a few times. This chain links TRBV30 with TRBJ1-5; D is unresolved. CDR1 and CDR2 from the germline V gene are GTSNPN and SVGIG (reference sequence). This CDR3 is built from 13 residues. The V end lost 2 bases, the J end lost 6 bases, and 11 bases lay between the germline ends. The CDR3 coding sequence is TGTGCCTGGAGTAAGAGGAGGATTCAGCCCCAGCATTTT. The encoded protein is CAWSKRRIQPQHF.

This chain links TRBV4-3 with TRBJ2-2, with TRBD1 as a possible D gene (5 bases). Germline V gene data show CDR1 as LGHNA and CDR2 as YSLEER. This CDR3 is 13 amino acids long. Trimming removed 2 bases from V and 6 bases from J, with 7 bases in between. CDR3 DNA sequence: TGCGCCAGCAGCCAAAGACAGTCCGGGGAGCTGTTTTTT. Translation: CASSQRQSGELFF.

This rearrangement joins TRBV25-1 to TRBJ2-3; TRBD1 is a possible D gene (5 bases). From germline, CDR1 is MGHDK and CDR2 SYGVNS. Between the trimmed V and J ends, which lost 3 bases and 2 bases, there was a span of 9 bases. This CDR3 has 14 residues. CDR3 in amino acids: CASSDRVATDTQYF. The CDR3 nucleotides are TGTGCCAGCAGTGACAGGGTCGCCACAGATACGCAGTATTTT.

This clone was observed a few times. This chain joins TRBV11-1 and TRBJ2-1; D is unresolved. Trimming removed 5 bases at V and 3 bases at J, with 11 bases between. The germline V gene has CDR1 SGHAT and CDR2 FQDESV (reference sequence). The length of the CDR3 is 14 residues. The CDR3 loop is CASSPPHNYNEQFF. The CDR3 DNA reads as TGTGCCAGCAGCCCCCCCCACAACTACAATGAGCAGTTCTTC.

The chain carries TRBV7-6 and TRBJ2-7; 7 positions agree with TRBD1. Germline V gene lookup returns CDR1 SGHVS and CDR2 FNYEAQ. CDR3 size: 17 residues. V lost 5 bases, J lost 1 base, and 14 bases stayed unmatched. In DNA form, the CDR3 reads TGTGCCAGCAGCCCCCGCTTCCTGGGGACAGTGTCCTACGAGCAGTACTTC. Encoded protein: CASSPRFLGTVSYEQYF.

This clone was seen just once. The rearrangement uses TRBV30 and TRBJ1-4; D is unclear. The ends were cut back, 1 base at V and 8 bases at J, with 8 bases in the middle. The CDR3 spans 12 residues. In germline, CDR1 is GTSNPN, CDR2 SVGIG (reference sequence). The DNA of the CDR3 is TGTGCCTGGAGTGCGCCGGGAGAAAAACTGTTTTTT. Translating it yields CAWSAPGEKLFF. The full variable domain, rest sourced from reference TRBV30 and TRBJ1-4, is SQTIHQWPATLVQPVGSPLSLECTVEGTSNPNLYWYRQAAGRGLQLLFYSVGIGQISSEVPQNLSASRPQDRQFILSSKKLLLSDSGFYLCAWSAPGEKLFFGSGTQLSVL.

This clone was detected only a few times. The V and J genes are TRBV5-6 and TRBJ2-3, with D unresolved. V lost 2 bases to trimming and J lost 3 bases, with 7 bases between them. Germline CDR1 SGHDT, CDR2 YYEEEE. The length of the CDR3 is 13 residues. DNA of the CDR3: TGTGCCAGCAGCTTCGGGTGGACAGATACGCAGTATTTT. It specifies CASSFGWTDTQYF.